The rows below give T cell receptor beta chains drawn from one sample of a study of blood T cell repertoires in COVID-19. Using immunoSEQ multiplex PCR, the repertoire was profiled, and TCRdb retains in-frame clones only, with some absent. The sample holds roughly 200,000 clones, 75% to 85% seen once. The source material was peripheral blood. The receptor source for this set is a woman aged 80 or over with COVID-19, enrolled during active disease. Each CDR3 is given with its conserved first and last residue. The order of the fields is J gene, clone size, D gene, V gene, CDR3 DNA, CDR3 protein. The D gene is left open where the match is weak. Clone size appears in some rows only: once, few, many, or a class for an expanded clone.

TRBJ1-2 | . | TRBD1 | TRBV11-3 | TGTGCCAGCAGCTTAGAGGGTTCCGGGACAGGGTTACGGGATGACGGCTACACCTTC | CASSLEGSGTGLRDDGYTF
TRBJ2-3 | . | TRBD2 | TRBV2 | TGTGCCAGCACCGTCCGGGACTACCTAAGAAGCACAGATACGCAGTATTTT | CASTVRDYLRSTDTQYF
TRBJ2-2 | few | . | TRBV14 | TGTGCCAGCAGCCAAGAAGGAGTAGCGAGGAGGGGGGAGCTGTTTTTT | CASSQEGVARRGELFF
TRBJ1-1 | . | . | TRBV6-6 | TGTGCCAGCAGTTACCCGGGGGGCAGAGACACTGAAGCTTTCTTT | CASSYPGGRDTEAFF
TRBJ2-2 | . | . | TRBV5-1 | TGCGCCAGCAGCTTGTCCGGGAACGCGAACACCGGGGAGCTGTTTTTT | CASSLSGNANTGELFF
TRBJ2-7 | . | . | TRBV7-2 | TGTGCCAGCAGCCAACTGCGGGGCATCTACGAGCAGTACTTC | CASSQLRGIYEQYF
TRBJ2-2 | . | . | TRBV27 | TGTGCCAGCAGGAAGCGGAGCACGAACACCGGGGAGCTGTTTTTT | CASRKRSTNTGELFF
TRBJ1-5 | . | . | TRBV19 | TGTGCCAGTAGTATTCTTACAGACAATCAGCCCCAGCATTTT | CASSILTDNQPQHF
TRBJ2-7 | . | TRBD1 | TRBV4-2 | TGTGCCAGCAGCCAAGGAGGGACAGGGCCCTACGAGCAGTACTTC | CASSQGGTGPYEQYF
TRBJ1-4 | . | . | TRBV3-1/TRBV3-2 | TGTGCCAGCAGCCATCAGCGAAGTTCAACTAATGAAAAACTGTTTTTT | CASSHQRSSTNEKLFF
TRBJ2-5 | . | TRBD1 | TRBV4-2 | TGTGCCAGCAGCCAGGCAGGGACAGGCCAAGAGACCCAGTACTTC | CASSQAGTGQETQYF
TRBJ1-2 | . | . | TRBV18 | TGTGCCAGCTCCCGAACGGACAGTAACTATGGCTACACCTTC | CASSRTDSNYGYTF
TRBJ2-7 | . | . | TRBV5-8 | TGTGCCAGCAGCGTCACAGACTACGAGCAGTACTTC | CASSVTDYEQYF
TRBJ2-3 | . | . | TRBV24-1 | TGTGCCACCAGTGATGGGGCGGCAGATACGCAGTATTTT | CATSDGAADTQYF
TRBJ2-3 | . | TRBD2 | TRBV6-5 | TGTGCCAGCAGACGGGGGCGGGGGGGCACAGATACGCAGTATTTT | CASRRGRGGTDTQYF
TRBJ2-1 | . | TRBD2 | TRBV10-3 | TGTGCCATCAGTGCCCTGACTAGCGGGAACAATGAGCAGTTCTTC | CAISALTSGNNEQFF
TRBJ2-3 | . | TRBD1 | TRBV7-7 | TGTGCTAGCAGCCCTACAGGGGTGGGCACAGATACGCAGTATTTT | CASSPTGVGTDTQYF
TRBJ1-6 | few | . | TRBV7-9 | TGTGCCAGCAGCCTGGACAGCCGCTCACCCCTCCACTTT | CASSLDSRSPLHF
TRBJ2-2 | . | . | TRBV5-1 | TGCGCCAGCAGCTTGGCCCCGTCCGGGGAGCTGTTTTTT | CASSLAPSGELFF
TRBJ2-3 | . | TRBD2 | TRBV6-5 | TGTGCCAGCAGTTTCGGACTAGCGGGGAAAGATACGCAGTATTTT | CASSFGLAGKDTQYF
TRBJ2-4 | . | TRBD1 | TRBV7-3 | TGTGCCAGCAGTTCCGGGACAGGGAAAAACATTCAGTACTTC | CASSSGTGKNIQYF
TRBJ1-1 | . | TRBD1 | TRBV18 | TGTGCCAGCTCGCCCTTACAGGGGCAGTTGTCTGAAGCTTTCTTT | CASSPLQGQLSEAFF
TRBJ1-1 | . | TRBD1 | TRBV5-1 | TGCGCCAGCACTTTAACAGGGGGCATGAACACTGAAGCTTTCTTT | CASTLTGGMNTEAFF
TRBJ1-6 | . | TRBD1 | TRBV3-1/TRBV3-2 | TGTGCCAGCAGCAACCGACAGGGGATCAATTCACCCCTCCACTTT | CASSNRQGINSPLHF
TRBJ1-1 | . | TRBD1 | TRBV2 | TGTGCCAGCCGGGGACAGTTGGCCCTCATGAACACTGAAGCTTTCTTT | CASRGQLALMNTEAFF
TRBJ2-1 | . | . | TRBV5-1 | TGCGCCAGCAGCGCCGGGAGCGGCAATGAGCAGTTCTTC | CASSAGSGNEQFF
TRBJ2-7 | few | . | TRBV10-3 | TGTGCCATCAGTGGAGCGGTTTCCTACGAGCAGTACTTC | CAISGAVSYEQYF
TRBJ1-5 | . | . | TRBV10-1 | TGCGCCAGCAGTGCCAGGGTCGGTCAGCCCCAGCATTTT | CASSARVGQPQHF
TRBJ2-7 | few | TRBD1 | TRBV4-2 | TGTGCCAGCAGCCCGCGCTACCGGGACAGTCCCTACGAGCAGTACTTC | CASSPRYRDSPYEQYF
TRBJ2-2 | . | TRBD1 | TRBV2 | TGTGCCAGCACCCTGGCGGCAGGGGGCGCCAACGGGGAGCTGTTTTTT | CASTLAAGGANGELFF
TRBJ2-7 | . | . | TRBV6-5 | TGTGCCAGCAGGCTTTCATCAGGAGGCGAGCAGTACTTC | CASRLSSGGEQYF
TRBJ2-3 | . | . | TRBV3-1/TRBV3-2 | TGTGCCAGCAGCCAACTAGCAACAGATACGCAGTATTTT | CASSQLATDTQYF
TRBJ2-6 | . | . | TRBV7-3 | TGTGCCAGCAGCTTAACACAGGCAGGGGCCAACGTCCTGACTTTC | CASSLTQAGANVLTF
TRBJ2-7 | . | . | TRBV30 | TGTGCCTGGAGTCCTAGCGCTTCCTACGAGCAGTACTTC | CAWSPSASYEQYF
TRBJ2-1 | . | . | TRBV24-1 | TGTGCCACCAGTGATGCTGGGAGCTCCTACAATGAGCAGTTCTTC | CATSDAGSSYNEQFF
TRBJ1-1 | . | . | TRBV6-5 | TGTGCCAGCAGTTACTCGAACTGGTCTGAAGCTTTCTTT | CASSYSNWSEAFF
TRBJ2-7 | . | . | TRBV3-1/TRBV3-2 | TGTGCCAGCAGCCTTGGGGGGACCTACGAGCAGTACTTC | CASSLGGTYEQYF
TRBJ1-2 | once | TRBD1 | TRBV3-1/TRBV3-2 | TGTGCCAGCAGCCAATCGGGACAGCCCATCTCCTTC | CASSQSGQPISF
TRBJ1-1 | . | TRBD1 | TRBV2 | TGTGCCAGCTGGGGAGGACAGGGGGCTTGGGGCACTGAAGCTTTCTTT | CASWGGQGAWGTEAFF
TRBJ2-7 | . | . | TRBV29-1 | TGCAGCGTTGCCCAGGGAACCTACGAGCAGTACTTC | CSVAQGTYEQYF
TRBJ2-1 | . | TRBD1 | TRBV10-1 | TGCGCCAGCAGTCCGGGACAGGGGGGTAGTGGGCAGTTCTTC | CASSPGQGGSGQFF
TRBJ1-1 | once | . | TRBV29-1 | TGCAGCGCTGTAGCAACCCTGAACACTGAAGCTTTCTTT | CSAVATLNTEAFF
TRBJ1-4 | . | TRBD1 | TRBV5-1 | TGCGCCAGCAGCTTGGGGGACAGCACTGAAAAACTGTTTTTT | CASSLGDSTEKLFF
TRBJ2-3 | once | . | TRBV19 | TGTGCCAGTAGGGACATGGCTAGAGATACGCAGTATTTT | CASRDMARDTQYF
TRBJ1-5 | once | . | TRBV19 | TGTGCCAGTAGTGAGAGCTTGGGAGGCAATCAGCCCCAGCATTTT | CASSESLGGNQPQHF
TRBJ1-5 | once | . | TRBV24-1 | TGTGCCACCAGTGTAGGGACTGAGAATCAGCCCCAGCATTTT | CATSVGTENQPQHF
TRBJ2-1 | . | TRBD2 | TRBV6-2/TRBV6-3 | TGTGCCAGCAGTTACTCGGTAGCGGGAGGGCCTGGGGCCAAGCATGAGCAGTTCTTC | CASSYSVAGGPGAKHEQFF
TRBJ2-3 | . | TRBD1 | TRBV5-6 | TGTGCCAGCAGCTTGGGGGACAGGGACACAGATACGCAGTATTTT | CASSLGDRDTDTQYF
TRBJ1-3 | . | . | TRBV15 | TGTGCCACCAGCAGAGGGGGGGGCGCTTCTGGAAACACCATATATTTT | CATSRGGGASGNTIYF
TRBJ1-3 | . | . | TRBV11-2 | TGTGCCAGCAGCTTCTCTCCTAGCTCGGACAGTGGAAACACCATATATTTT | CASSFSPSSDSGNTIYF
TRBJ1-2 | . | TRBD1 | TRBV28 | TGTGCCAGCAGTTTAGAGGGGGCCTATGGCTACACCTTC | CASSLEGAYGYTF
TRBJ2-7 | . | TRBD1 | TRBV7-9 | TGTGCCAGCAGCTTTGAGGGGGCCTCCTACGAGCAGTACTTC | CASSFEGASYEQYF
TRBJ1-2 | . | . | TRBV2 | TGTGCCAGCAGTGAAGTCTCCGGGACAACTGGCTACACCTTC | CASSEVSGTTGYTF
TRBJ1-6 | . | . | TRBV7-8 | TGTGCCAGCAGCTTAGGTGGCCGATCAGATTCACCCCTCCACTTT | CASSLGGRSDSPLHF
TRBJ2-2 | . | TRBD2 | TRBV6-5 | TGTGCCAGCAGTCGCGGGGGGCAGTCCGGCGGGGAGCTGTTTTTT | CASSRGGQSGGELFF